Included here is one T cell receptor beta chain sequence, with context. The target antigen is unknown. Generated by immunoSEQ multiplex PCR, the TCRdb table keeps only in-frame clones and is missing some. The sample yields about 73,000 clones, about 92% seen once. This record comes from a study of OX40 agonist ivuxolimab in advanced cancers. Unmatched junction bases numbered 2, after V lost 3 bases and J lost 3 bases. CDR3 length: 14 residues. Germline CDR1 and CDR2: MGHRA and YSYEKL. Study-level findings and limits: Some nonresponders also had low normalized T-cell clonal expansion. Researchers report that CD8+ T cells had, on average, more expanded clones than CD4+.

The chain employs TRBV4-1 and TRBJ2-7; 10 nucleotides align to TRBD1. The sequencing used CD4+ or CD8+ T cells sorted from blood, collected in a trial of the OX40 agonist ivuxolimab. The receptor was derived from an adult with an advanced solid tumor such as melanoma, head and neck, liver or kidney cancer. The CDR3 protein is CASSHGDRGYEQYF. CDR3 DNA: TGCGCCAGCAGCCACGGGGACAGGGGCTACGAGCAGTACTTC.